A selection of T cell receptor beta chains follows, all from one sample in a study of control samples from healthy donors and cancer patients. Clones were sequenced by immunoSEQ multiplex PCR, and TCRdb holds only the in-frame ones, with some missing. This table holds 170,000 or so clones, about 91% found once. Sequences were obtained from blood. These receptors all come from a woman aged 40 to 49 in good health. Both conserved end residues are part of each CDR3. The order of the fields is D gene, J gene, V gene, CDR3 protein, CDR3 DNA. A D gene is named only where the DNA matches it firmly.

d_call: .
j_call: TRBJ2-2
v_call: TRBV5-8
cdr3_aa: CASSQANTGELFF
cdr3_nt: TGTGCCAGCAGCCAAGCGAACACCGGGGAGCTGTTTTTT

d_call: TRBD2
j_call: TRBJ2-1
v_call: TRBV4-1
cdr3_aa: CASSQASRGVIREQFF
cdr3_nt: TGCGCCAGCAGCCAAGCATCCCGGGGGGTCATCAGGGAGCAGTTCTTC

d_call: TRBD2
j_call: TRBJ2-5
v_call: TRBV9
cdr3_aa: CASSARAGEGETQYF
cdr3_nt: TGTGCCAGCAGCGCCCGAGCGGGGGAGGGGGAGACCCAGTACTTC

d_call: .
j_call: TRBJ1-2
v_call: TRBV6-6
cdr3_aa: CASSFPTDGANYGYTF
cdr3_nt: TGTGCCAGCAGTTTCCCGACCGATGGAGCTAACTATGGCTACACCTTC

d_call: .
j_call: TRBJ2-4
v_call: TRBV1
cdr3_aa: CTSSQDPRDSKAKNIQYF
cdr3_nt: TGCACCAGCAGCCAAGATCCCCGGGACTCTAAAGCCAAAAACATTCAGTACTTC

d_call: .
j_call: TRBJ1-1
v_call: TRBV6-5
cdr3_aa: CASTQGESTEAFF
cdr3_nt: TGTGCCAGCACCCAAGGCGAGAGCACTGAAGCTTTCTTT

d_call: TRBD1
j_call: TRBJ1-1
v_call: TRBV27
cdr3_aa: CASTKTGSNTEAFF
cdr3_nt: TGTGCCAGCACCAAGACAGGGTCGAACACTGAAGCTTTCTTT

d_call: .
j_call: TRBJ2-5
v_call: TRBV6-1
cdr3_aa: CASSEAGNRASGTQYF
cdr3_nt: TGTGCCAGCAGTGAAGCAGGGAACAGGGCAAGCGGGACCCAGTACTTC

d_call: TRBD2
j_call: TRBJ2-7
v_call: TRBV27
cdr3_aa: CASANSGGTYEQYF
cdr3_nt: TGTGCCAGTGCAAATAGCGGGGGAACCTACGAGCAGTACTTC

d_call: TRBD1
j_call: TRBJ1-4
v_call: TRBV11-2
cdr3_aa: CASSLEQGAEKLFF
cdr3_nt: TGTGCCAGCAGCTTGGAACAGGGGGCGGAAAAACTGTTTTTT

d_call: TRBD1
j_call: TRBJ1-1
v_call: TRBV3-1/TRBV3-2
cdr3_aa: CASSQSDRGEAEAFF
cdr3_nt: TGTGCCAGCAGCCAATCCGACAGGGGAGAAGCTGAAGCTTTCTTT

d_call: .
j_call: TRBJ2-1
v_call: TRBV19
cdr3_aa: CASNLGRNNEQFF
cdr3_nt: TGTGCCAGTAACCTAGGACGGAACAATGAGCAGTTCTTC

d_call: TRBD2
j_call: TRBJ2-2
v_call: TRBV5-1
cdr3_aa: CASRSGADTGELFF
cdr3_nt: TGCGCCAGCAGGAGCGGGGCGGACACCGGGGAGCTGTTTTTT